Listed here are 10 T cell receptor beta chains from one sample, sequenced in a study of OX40 agonist ivuxolimab in advanced cancers. Measured with immunoSEQ multiplex PCR; TCRdb has only the in-frame clones, and not every one. The sample lists tens of thousands of clones; nearly 90% were seen once. The specimen was CD4+ or CD8+ T cells sorted from blood, collected in a trial of the OX40 agonist ivuxolimab. These receptors originate from an adult with an advanced solid tumor such as melanoma, head and neck, liver or kidney cancer.

The chain combines TRBV6-5 with TRBJ2-1, with 11 bases identical to TRBD2. Germline V gene sequence: CDR1 MNHEY, CDR2 SVGAGI. The CDR3 sequence is 15 residues long. Trimming cost V 7 bases and J 4 bases; bases outside gene matches: 6. The CDR3 sequence is CASTPTSGTYNEQFF. In DNA form, the CDR3 reads TGTGCCAGCACCCCGACTAGCGGGACTTACAATGAGCAGTTCTTC.

V and J are TRBV5-5 and TRBJ2-1; 7 positions match TRBD1. Per germline, CDR1 SGHKS and CDR2 YYEKEE (reference sequence). With V trimmed by 0 bases and J by 8 bases, 5 bases remained unmatched. The CDR3 covers 14 residues. CDR3 nucleotide sequence: TGTGCCAGCAGCTTGGGGACAGGAGGAGATGAGCAGTTCTTC. Translating it yields CASSLGTGGDEQFF.

This clone has a handful of counts. CDR3 sequence reads: CASSWGSSYNEQFF. In DNA form, the CDR3 reads TGTGCCAGCAGCTGGGGGAGCTCCTACAATGAGCAGTTCTTC. V and J are TRBV27 and TRBJ2-1; D possibly uses TRBD1 or TRBD2 (5 bases each). V lost 6 bases, J lost 0 bases, and 9 bases lay in between. The CDR3 has 14 residues. Per germline, CDR1 MNHEY and CDR2 SMNVEV (reference sequence).

The gene calls are TRBV7-2 and TRBJ2-7; D gene unclear. From germline, CDR1 is SGHTA and CDR2 FQGNSA. The CDR3 is 12 residues long. V lost 5 bases and J lost 3, with 8 bases in between. The chain's CDR3 is CASSGNLYEQYV. The CDR3 DNA sequence: TGTGCCAGCAGCGGAAACCTCTACGAGCAGTACGTC.

This chain links TRBV27 with TRBJ1-2; D unclear. Germline values: CDR1 MNHEY, CDR2 SMNVEV (reference sequence). This CDR3 is 13 amino acids long. V shed 6 bases and J shed 1 base, with 9 bases lying between them. DNA for the CDR3: TGTGCCAGCAGCCCTACCCTTAACTATGGCTACACCTTC. Protein product: CASSPTLNYGYTF.

The rearrangement links TRBV19 to TRBJ1-1; D gene ambiguous. The germline gives CDR1 LNHDA, CDR2 SQIVND (reference sequence). The CDR3 contains 12 residues. Trimming removed 3 bases at V and 6 bases at J, with 8 bases between. The CDR3 nucleotides read TGTGCCAGTAGTATTGGGCAGTCTGAAGCTTTCTTT. It is translated as CASSIGQSEAFF.

V gene TRBV5-1 combines with J gene TRBJ2-1, with 10 positions matching TRBD2. CDR1 SGHRS and CDR2 YFSETQ come from the germline V gene. V dropped 2 bases and J dropped 4; count of bases not matched to a gene: 3. The CDR3 has 15 amino acids. The DNA of the CDR3 is TGCGCCAGCAGCTTTGGACTAGCGGAATACAATGAGCAGTTCTTC. Its protein product is CASSFGLAEYNEQFF.

The rearrangement uses TRBV5-4 and TRBJ2-1, with unresolved D. Trimming took off 3 bases at V and 3 bases at J, with 10 bases between the two ends. Germline loops: CDR1 SGHNT, CDR2 YYREEE (reference sequence). CDR3 length equals 14 residues. The CDR3 coding sequence is TGTGCCAGCAGCTCTACCTTAGGCTACAATGAGCAGTTCTTC. Translation gives CASSSTLGYNEQFF.

The J gene is TRBJ1-2, the V gene TRBV2; 8 bases match TRBD1. The CDR3 runs to 12 residues. CDR1 and CDR2 from the germline V gene are SNHLY and FYNNEI. With 11 bases clipped from V and 4 bases from J, the junction kept 6 bases outside the gene matches. Here the CDR3 reads CAGQGAAYGYTF. The CDR3 coding sequence is TGTGCCGGGCAGGGGGCGGCCTATGGCTACACCTTC.

V gene TRBV4-3 combines with J gene TRBJ2-1; D is unclear. Germline assignment: CDR1 LGHNA and CDR2 YSLEER. V lost 0 bases to trimming and J lost 0 bases, with 12 bases between them. The CDR3 has 17 amino acids. The DNA of the CDR3 is TGCGCCAGCAGCCAAGAATGGCACTTGAGCTCCTACAATGAGCAGTTCTTC. It encodes CASSQEWHLSSYNEQFF.